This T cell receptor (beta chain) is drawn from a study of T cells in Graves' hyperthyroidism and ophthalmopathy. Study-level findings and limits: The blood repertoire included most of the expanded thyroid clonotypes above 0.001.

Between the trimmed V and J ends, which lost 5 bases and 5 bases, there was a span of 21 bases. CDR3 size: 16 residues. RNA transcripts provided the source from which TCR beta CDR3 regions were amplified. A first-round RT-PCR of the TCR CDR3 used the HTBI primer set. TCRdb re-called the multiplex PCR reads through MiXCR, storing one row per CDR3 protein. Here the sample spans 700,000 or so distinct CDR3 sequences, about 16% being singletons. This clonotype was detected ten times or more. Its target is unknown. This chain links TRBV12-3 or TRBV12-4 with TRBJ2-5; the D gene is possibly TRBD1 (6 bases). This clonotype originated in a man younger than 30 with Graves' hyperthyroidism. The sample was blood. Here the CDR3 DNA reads TGTGCCAGCAGTACTATCCACTCCGGGACATTGGAGACCCAGTACTTC. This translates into CASSTIHSGTLETQYF.